This T cell receptor (beta chain) appears in the sequencing data of a study of OX40 agonist ivuxolimab in advanced cancers. Regarding the research as a whole: The costimulatory receptor OX40 (CD134) was targeted by ivuxolimab, a fully human IgG2 agonistic monoclonal antibody. Peripheral TCRbeta sequencing aimed to test whether ivuxolimab altered TCR sequence diversity and caused clonal T-cell expansion. In the dose-escalation cohort, 82.7% of patients were male, and the mean age was around 60 years, with a range of about 23 to 90. Of the approximately 54 dose-escalation patients, hepatocellular carcinoma was present in around 19, melanoma in some 15, renal cell carcinoma in 9 and head and neck cancer in 9. Patients were allowed to have had prior anti-PD-1, anti-PD-L1 or anti-CTLA-4 therapy, and approximately 40% of the dose-escalation patients had been treated with checkpoint inhibitors. Partial responses were achieved by three dose-escalation patients, of whom one had hepatocellular carcinoma and two had cutaneous melanoma. The paper reports the monotherapy dose-escalation portion (N = 52 patients) of the phase I ivuxolimab trial. Intravenous ivuxolimab was administered to patients every 2 weeks at six dose levels: 0.01, 0.1, 0.3, 1.5, 3 and 10 mg/kg.

Broad study findings and their caveats: On average, CD8+ T cells showed more expanded clones than CD4+ T cells after ivuxolimab. The antigen specificity of the clonally expanded peripheral T cells was not determined. Partial responders in the 0.1-3.0 mg/kg groups had among the lowest normalized peripheral clonal expansion, especially among CD8+ T cells. Low levels of normalized T-cell clonal expansion were also seen in some patients who did not respond. At doses from 0.1 to 3.0 mg/kg, clonal expansion was seen in both CD4+ and CD8+ blood T cells between baseline and week 6.

For sequencing of the TCRbeta CDR3 region, genomic DNA was extracted from the sorted cells. TCRbeta CDR3 regions were sequenced using the immunoSEQ Assay. The table was pulled from immuneACCESS by TCRdb, which kept in-frame rearrangements only. Such tables lose some clones; where checked, under half of the loss comes from unresolved V genes, and the rest has no known cause. This sample comprises some 41,000 clones, around 83% of them detected only once. Jointly, the top ten make up approximately 2.4% of the sample. V and J are truncated by 3 bases and 6 bases respectively, leaving an intervening sequence of 17 bases. Measured from the cysteine to the phenylalanine, the CDR3 is 15 residues long. Of all the DNA, just the CDR3 is kept, 45 bases in frame from base 1. CDR1 is given as MNHEY and CDR2 as SMNVEV, both from the germline V gene (reference sequence). Patients with a history of autoimmune disease or receiving systemic immunosuppression were excluded from the trial. Peripheral blood for TCR sequencing was drawn from every dose cohort at baseline, at cycle 4 day 1 and at cycle 7 day 1. Samples were obtained from an open-label, multicenter, first-in-human phase I dose-escalation trial of ivuxolimab. The trial enrolled adults with locally advanced or metastatic head and neck squamous cell, hepatocellular, melanoma or renal cell carcinoma. CD4+ and CD8+ T cells were sorted separately from peripheral blood before TCR sequencing.

To note about this clone: No antigen is known for it. The sample holds no much larger clone one base away, and base qualities are not on file.

Recombination connected TRBV27 to TRBJ1-1; TRBD1 is possibly the D segment (5 matching bases). Here the sequenced sample was CD4+ or CD8+ T cells sorted from blood, taken in a trial of the OX40 agonist ivuxolimab. The TCR originated in an adult with an advanced solid tumor such as melanoma, head and neck, liver or kidney cancer. The DNA sequence follows: TGTGCCAGCAGTTTCGGGGTCAGGGTAGGCTCTGAAGCTTTCTTT. Its protein reads: CASSFGVRVGSEAFF.